This T cell receptor (beta chain) was profiled in a study of post-analysis software for immune sequencing data. Study findings and constraints: There were a handful of TRBV segments more frequent in patients than controls, and TRBV5-6, TRBV5-1 and TRBV20-1 were among them.

On this clonotype itself: Antigen: not known. Being one base from a much bigger clone, this may be a read error.

The CDR3 has 16 residues. Germline V gene data show CDR1 as DFQATT and CDR2 as SNEGSKA (reference sequence). Unique molecular identifiers tagged the TCR beta cDNA libraries. TCRdb reprocessed the PCR reads with MiXCR, giving one entry per CDR3 protein. This repertoire shows 150,000 to 200,000 distinct CDR3 sequences, about 32% found once; its top ten account for about 1.6%. The sequence was obtained from a girl between 10 and 17 years old with multiple sclerosis. The V gene is TRBV20-1, the J gene TRBJ2-1, with TRBD2 identical over 8 bases. The specimen was blood. The CDR3 DNA is TGCAGTGCTACCCGCAGACTAGCGAGTACCTACAGTGAGCAGTTCTTC. As protein: CSATRRLASTYSEQFF.